A single sample is the source of the 28 T cell receptor beta chains below, sequenced in a study of PD-1 blockade in classical Hodgkin lymphoma. The time point was: cycle 4 day 1 (C4D1), after more than five weeks of nivolumab. All patients experienced relapse after autologous stem cell transplantation, and brentuximab vedotin exposure was variable. This table comes from immunoSEQ multiplex PCR, and its TCRdb copy is limited to in-frame clones, with some not included. The sample lists approximately 21,000 clones, 60% to 80% occurring once. Sequencing was performed on peripheral blood mononuclear cells (PBMCs), taken before the fourth cycle of nivolumab. These TCRs come from a human donor with classical Hodgkin lymphoma.

This chain uses TRBV11-2 with TRBJ1-4; D is undetermined. The CDR3 is 14 residues long. V was cut by 1 base and J by 3 bases, with 6 bases left in between. The germline gives CDR1 SGHAT, CDR2 FQNNGV. The CDR3 sequence is CASSLGASNEKLFF. CDR3 DNA: TGTGCCAGCAGCTTAGGGGCCTCTAATGAAAAACTGTTTTTT.

V usage is TRBV25-1 and J usage is TRBJ2-7, with 7 bases fitting TRBD2. V was clipped by 1 base and J by 7 bases; unmatched bases: 4. The CDR3 is 13 amino acids. Germline V gene sequence: CDR1 MGHDK, CDR2 SYGVNS. The CDR3 DNA reads as TGTGCCAGCAGTGAATCAGTTAGCGGGGAGCAGTACTTC. Its protein is CASSESVSGEQYF.

This chain uses TRBV5-4 with TRBJ1-6; possible D gene TRBD1, 5 bases. The CDR3 covers 14 residues. Germline CDR1 reads SGHNT; CDR2 reads YYREEE (reference sequence). Trimming cost V 0 bases and J 6 bases, with 7 bases left between them. In DNA, the CDR3 is TGTGCCAGCAGCTTGGAGAGGGGTAATTCACCCCTCCACTTT. As protein: CASSLERGNSPLHF.

The table lists this clone with a few counts. V and J are TRBV7-2 and TRBJ1-2; D is unresolved. The CDR3 loop spans 14 amino acids. Trimming took off 3 bases at V and 4 bases at J, with 12 bases between the two ends. Germline CDR1 and CDR2: SGHTA and FQGNSA. CDR3 region: CASSFDGQIYGYTF. DNA for the CDR3: TGTGCCAGCAGCTTCGACGGCCAAATCTATGGCTACACCTTC.

This chain connects TRBV29-1 to TRBJ1-1, with TRBD1 matching over 7 bases. The V gene's germline CDR1 is SQVTM and CDR2 ANQGSEA. Unmatched junction bases numbered 14, after V lost 7 bases and J lost 6 bases. This CDR3 is 14 amino acids long. CDR3 sequence (DNA): TGCAGCGCCGAGACAGGGATGGGGATCGCTGAAGCTTTCTTT. It yields the protein CSAETGMGIAEAFF.

This clone came up once. The V gene is TRBV19, the J gene TRBJ1-2, with D possibly being TRBD1 (6 bases). The CDR3 is made up of 15 amino acids. V lost 7 bases and J 2 bases, leaving 17 bases between the germline ends. Germline V gene sequence: CDR1 LNHDA, CDR2 SQIVND (reference sequence). The CDR3 loop reads CASTLGTPQNYGYTF. The CDR3 DNA sequence: TGTGCCAGTACCCTAGGGACACCTCAGAACTATGGCTACACCTTC.

This rearrangement joins TRBV30 to TRBJ1-2; D is unclear. The CDR3 has 13 amino acids. The germline V and J ends were trimmed by 4 bases and 8 bases, with 17 bases remaining between them. The germline V gene has CDR1 GTSNPN and CDR2 SVGIG (reference sequence). The DNA for the CDR3 is TGTGCCTGGAATATCATTGAAGGTGGGGGCTACACCTTC. Its protein is CAWNIIEGGGYTF.

J is TRBJ2-5 and V is TRBV25-1; either TRBD1 or TRBD2 may fit D (5 bases each). Germline assignment: CDR1 MGHDK and CDR2 SYGVNS. V gave up 4 bases and J gave up 7 bases, with 16 bases separating them. This CDR3 is built from 14 residues. In DNA form, the CDR3 reads TGTGCCAGCAGTGCGGTCCTGGGGGTGGGGACCCAGTACTTC. It yields the protein CASSAVLGVGTQYF.

This clone was found a few times. J is TRBJ1-2 and V is TRBV19; possible D gene TRBD1, 6 bases. V lost 6 bases, J lost 0 bases, and 14 bases lay in between. Germline V gene sequence: CDR1 LNHDA, CDR2 SQIVND (reference sequence). The CDR3 consists of 15 residues. Here the CDR3 reads CASRSGESANYGYTF. The CDR3 region has the DNA TGTGCCAGTAGATCAGGGGAGTCAGCTAACTATGGCTACACCTTC.

The rearrangement uses TRBV6-1 and TRBJ2-7; D is possibly TRBD1 or TRBD2 (5 bases each). Germline-derived CDR1 and CDR2 are MNHNS and SASEGT. The V gene lost 6 bases and the J gene lost 1 base, with 16 bases spanning the gap. This CDR3 region has 15 residues. The CDR3 coding sequence is TGTGCCAGCAGAGAGAGGGGAGCTGCGTCCTACGAGCAGTACTTC. Translated: CASRERGAASYEQYF.

This clone was seen more than once but under ten times. The chain joins TRBV7-9 to TRBJ2-5; 9 nucleotides match TRBD1. Germline CDR1 SEHNR, CDR2 FQNEAQ (reference sequence). The CDR3 contains 14 residues. Trimming removed 4 bases from V and 4 bases from J; junction bases left unmatched: 4. The CDR3 spells CASSSGQGLETQYF. CDR3 DNA: TGTGCCAGCAGCTCGGGACAGGGCCTAGAGACCCAGTACTTC. Looking up the rest from reference TRBV7-9 and TRBJ2-5 gives the full variable domain: DTGVSQNPRHKITKRGQNVTFRCDPISEHNRLYWYRQTLGQGPEFLTYFQNEAQLEKSRLLSDRFSAERPKGSFSTLEIQRTEQGDSAMYLCASSSGQGLETQYFGPGTRLLVL.

This sequence joins TRBV21-1 and TRBJ1-3; TRBD1 reflects the table's D call only, with no check against the DNA. TRBV21-1 is classified as a pseudogene. The CDR3 is 14 amino acids. The CDR3 nucleotides read TGTGCCAGCAGCAATGGACAGGGTCTAGACACCATATATTTT. This encodes CASSNGQGLDTIYF.

V gene TRBV18 combines with J gene TRBJ1-1; 7 positions match TRBD1. The junction had 5 bases not matched to a gene; V was cut back by 2 bases and J by 2 bases. The CDR3 has 15 residues. Germline loops: CDR1 KGHSH, CDR2 LQKENI. Here the CDR3 reads CASSPRGQLNTEAFF. The CDR3 DNA reads TGTGCCAGCTCACCAAGGGGACAGCTAAACACTGAAGCTTTCTTT.

By its share, this clone is medium-sized. The V and J genes are TRBV7-2 and TRBJ2-6; no definite D call. The V gene lost 6 bases and the J gene lost 0 bases, with 9 bases spanning the gap. CDR1 SGHTA and CDR2 FQGNSA come from the germline V gene. This CDR3 is built from 15 residues. The CDR3 reads CASRNRNSGANVLTF. CDR3 in DNA: TGTGCCAGCAGAAACAGAAACTCTGGGGCCAACGTCCTGACTTTC.

This clone was seen only a few times. This rearrangement joins TRBV27 to TRBJ2-5; perhaps D is TRBD1 or TRBD2 (5 bases each). CDR1 and CDR2 (germline): MNHEY, SMNVEV (reference sequence). The V gene lost 6 bases and the J gene lost 5 bases, with 16 bases spanning the gap. This CDR3 spans 14 amino acids. The CDR3 is CASSYTGTPETQYF. CDR3 nucleotides: TGTGCCAGCAGCTACACCGGGACCCCCGAGACCCAGTACTTC.

The V and J genes are TRBV10-3 and TRBJ1-5; 8 bases match TRBD1. J lost 7 bases, V lost 8 bases, and 4 bases had no gene match. Germline CDR1 is ENHRY and CDR2 is SYGVKD. This CDR3 has 12 residues. CDR3 protein: CAISQGAQPQHF. CDR3 DNA sequence: TGTGCCATCTCCCAGGGGGCGCAGCCCCAGCATTTT.

The V call is TRBV4-2, the J call TRBJ2-5; the D gene could be TRBD1 or TRBD2 (5 bases each). CDR3 size: 15 residues. Between the trimmed V and J ends, which lost 4 bases and 5 bases, there was a span of 17 bases. Germline V gene lookup returns CDR1 LGHNA and CDR2 YNFKEQ. The chain's CDR3 is CASSRRDVSWETQYF. CDR3 nucleotide sequence: TGTGCCAGCAGCCGCCGGGACGTATCTTGGGAGACCCAGTACTTC.

The gene calls are TRBV6-5 and TRBJ2-3, with D possibly being TRBD1 (6 bases). Trimming shortened V by 2 bases and J by 2 bases, and 11 bases separated the two germline ends. This CDR3 is built from 15 residues. Germline CDR1 reads MNHEY; CDR2 reads SVGAGI. CDR3 protein: CASSYQDSHTDTQYF. The CDR3 bases are TGTGCCAGCAGTTACCAGGACAGTCACACAGATACGCAGTATTTT.

The CDR3 loop is CASSQEIAGVTDTQYF. DNA for the CDR3: TGCGCCAGCAGCCAAGAGATAGCGGGGGTCACAGATACGCAGTATTTT. The rearrangement joins TRBV4-3 to TRBJ2-3; 9 nucleotides match TRBD2. With 0 bases clipped from V and 2 bases from J, the junction kept 3 bases outside the gene matches. Germline V gene lookup returns CDR1 LGHNA and CDR2 YSLEER. The CDR3 length is 16 residues.

Comment on this clone: Other DNA sequences in the same sample also yield this CDR3. The chain couples TRBV5-6 to TRBJ1-3; no clear D gene. This CDR3 spans 16 amino acids. CDR1 SGHDT and CDR2 YYEEEE come from the germline V gene. Trimming removed 4 bases from V and 0 bases from J, with 14 bases in between. CDR3 in amino acids: CASSERRTHSGNTIYF. Written as DNA, the CDR3 is TGTGCCAGCAGCGAAAGACGGACTCACTCTGGAAACACCATATATTTT.

This clone was seen only a few times. The genes are TRBV5-1 and TRBJ2-7; 9 bases line up with TRBD1. The CDR3 is made up of 16 amino acids. Germline V gives CDR1 SGHRS, CDR2 YFSETQ. J gave up 4 bases and V 0 bases, and 8 bases lay outside the gene matches. In DNA form, the CDR3 reads TGCGCCAGCAGCTTGGACCTACCGGGACAGGGTTACGAGCAGTACTTC. Translation: CASSLDLPGQGYEQYF.

The rearrangement uses TRBV6-1 and TRBJ2-5; a weak D match, TRBD2 (6 bases). The CDR3 consists of 11 residues. With 5 bases removed from V and 12 bases from J, the gap between germline ends came to 13 bases. Germline V gene data show CDR1 as MNHNS and CDR2 as SASEGT. The CDR3: CASSSAGWEYF. The CDR3 coding sequence is TGTGCCAGCAGTTCCGCGGGGTGGGAGTACTTC.

The rearrangement uses TRBV6-6 and TRBJ2-5, with 10 bases aligning to TRBD1. The V gene's germline CDR1 is MNHNY and CDR2 SVGAGI (reference sequence). The CDR3 is 15 amino acids. Germline trimming cut 0 bases from V and 6 bases from J; bases unmatched to any gene: 4. CDR3 protein: CASSYSTGGRQTQYF. DNA for the CDR3: TGTGCCAGCAGTTACTCGACAGGGGGCAGGCAGACCCAGTACTTC.

The chain uses TRBV21-1 and TRBJ2-3; the DNA was not compared with TRBD2, the D call given in the table. TRBV21-1 is deemed a pseudogene. The CDR3 runs to 17 residues. In DNA form, the CDR3 reads TGTGCCAGCGGATACAGGGAGGGACTAGCGGGACCAGATACGCAGTATTTT. Translating gives CASGYREGLAGPDTQYF.

The chain joins TRBV19 to TRBJ2-5; tentatively, D is TRBD1 (6 bases). Germline loops: CDR1 LNHDA, CDR2 SQIVND (reference sequence). With 4 bases removed from V and 3 bases from J, the gap between germline ends came to 9 bases. The CDR3 has 13 residues. The CDR3 coding sequence is TGTGCCAGTAGTACTTGGACAGAAGAGACCCAGTACTTC. Translation gives CASSTWTEETQYF.

CDR3 sequence reads: CASSQDSREGTDTQYF. The CDR3, as DNA: TGTGCCAGCAGCCAAGACTCGAGGGAGGGGACAGATACGCAGTATTTT. The chain couples TRBV4-2 to TRBJ2-3, with 7 bases aligning to TRBD2. The J segment lost 3 bases and the V segment lost 0 bases, leaving 6 bases of the junction unmatched. The CDR3 has 16 amino acids. CDR1 and CDR2 (germline): LGHNA, YNFKEQ.

This clone is a singleton in its sample. The V gene is TRBV11-2, the J gene TRBJ2-5; a possible D gene is TRBD1 (7 bases). The V end lost 1 base, the J end lost 5 bases, and 14 bases lay between the germline ends. The germline gives CDR1 SGHAT, CDR2 FQNNGV. This CDR3 region has 15 residues. The CDR3 region has the DNA TGTGCCAGCAGCTTAGGAGACAGGGACTTGGAGACCCAGTACTTC. This encodes CASSLGDRDLETQYF.

The gene calls are TRBV4-1 and TRBJ1-1, with D unresolved. CDR1 is MGHRA and CDR2 is YSYEKL in the germline V gene. Trimming took off 3 bases at V and 0 bases at J, with 14 bases between the two ends. This CDR3 has 16 residues. CDR3 sequence: CASSHRDGKMNTEAFF. For the CDR3, the DNA is TGCGCCAGCAGCCACCGCGACGGGAAAATGAACACTGAAGCTTTCTTT.